Below, 19 T cell receptor beta chains from the same sample are listed, as sequenced in a study of radiotherapy plus CTLA-4 blockade in lung cancer. Sequencing was performed with immunoSEQ multiplex PCR; in TCRdb, only in-frame clones are kept and a portion is missing. The sample records 60,000 to 70,000 clones, roughly 85% being singletons. This specimen was peripheral blood, taken from a patient treated with radiotherapy plus ipilimumab. The receptors derive from a human donor with non-small cell lung cancer who had a complete response to radiotherapy plus ipilimumab.

This clone appeared a single time. The rearrangement joins TRBV19 to TRBJ1-5; D perhaps matches TRBD1 (6 bases). The CDR3 extends over 17 amino acids. CDR1 is LNHDA, CDR2 SQIVND, per germline (reference sequence). V lost 4 bases and J lost 0, with 16 bases in between. CDR3 protein: CASSSRRDIYSNQPQHF. CDR3 DNA sequence: TGTGCCAGTAGTAGCCGTCGGGACATCTATAGCAATCAGCCCCAGCATTTT.

This clone occurred a few times. The gene calls are TRBV14 and TRBJ2-1; D is uncertain. In germline, CDR1 is SGHDN, CDR2 FVKESK. CDR3 length: 14 residues. V shed 0 bases and J shed 5 bases, with 8 bases lying between them. The CDR3 sequence is CASSQEVRNNEQFF. CDR3 DNA sequence: TGTGCCAGCAGCCAAGAAGTCAGAAACAATGAGCAGTTCTTC.

This clone appeared once. The V call is TRBV5-6, the J call TRBJ1-5; D call uncertain. V was pared by 1 base and J by 7 bases, with 6 bases between. Germline CDR1 and CDR2: SGHDT and YYEEEE. CDR3 size: 12 residues. DNA of the CDR3: TGTGCCAGCAGCTTGTCGGGCCAGCCCCAGCATTTT. Its protein is CASSLSGQPQHF.

The V and J genes are TRBV19 and TRBJ1-2, with TRBD1 matching 10 bases. With 3 bases clipped from V and 7 bases from J, the junction kept 11 bases outside the gene matches. The germline V gene encodes CDR1 LNHDA and CDR2 SQIVND (reference sequence). The CDR3 loop spans 16 amino acids. This chain's CDR3 is CASSISGTGVLGGYTF. Here the CDR3 DNA reads TGTGCCAGTAGTATTAGCGGGACAGGGGTTCTCGGTGGCTACACCTTC.

This clone has more than one count but fewer than ten. The chain joins TRBV10-2 to TRBJ2-2; D possibly corresponds to TRBD2 (6 bases). V was trimmed by 8 bases and J by 0 bases, leaving 7 bases between them. The CDR3 runs 13 residues. Germline V gene lookup returns CDR1 WSHSY and CDR2 SAAADI. The CDR3 coding sequence is TGCGCCAGCGGGACTCCGAACACCGGGGAGCTGTTTTTT. Residues: CASGTPNTGELFF.

The chain combines TRBV5-4 with TRBJ1-2, with TRBD1 as a possible D gene (5 bases). Looked up from germline, CDR1 is SGHNT and CDR2 is YYREEE (reference sequence). The V end lost 4 bases, the J end lost 3 bases, and 16 bases lay between the germline ends. CDR3 length: 15 amino acids. The CDR3 here is CASSDTPGTDYGYTF. The DNA of the CDR3 is TGTGCCAGCAGCGATACTCCCGGGACTGACTATGGCTACACCTTC. Based on the CDR3 plus reference TRBV5-4 and TRBJ1-2, the full variable domain is ETGVTQSPTHLIKTRGQQVTLRCSSQSGHNTVSWYQQALGQGPQFIFQYYREEENGRGNFPPRFSGLQFPNYSSELNVNALELDDSALYLCASSDTPGTDYGYTFGSGTRLTVV.

The chain combines TRBV29-1 with TRBJ2-6; D is ambiguous. The CDR3 runs to 16 residues. Trimming stripped 4 bases from V and 0 bases from J, with 13 bases between. Per the germline V gene, CDR1 is SQVTM and CDR2 is ANQGSEA. The CDR3, as DNA: TGCAGCGTTGGGATCCGAGGTACCTCTGGGGCCAACGTCCTGACTTTC. Translating gives CSVGIRGTSGANVLTF.

The chain recombines TRBV19 with TRBJ2-4; D perhaps matches TRBD1 (7 bases). Germline V lookup: CDR1 LNHDA, CDR2 SQIVND (reference sequence). V lost 10 bases and J lost 0, with 16 bases in between. CDR3 length: 15 residues. Written as DNA, the CDR3 is TGTGCCACTATGGAGGGGGCGATAGCCAAAAACATTCAGTACTTC. Residues: CATMEGAIAKNIQYF.

The J gene is TRBJ2-5, the V gene TRBV5-4; a weak D match, TRBD1 (5 bases). The CDR3 consists of 14 residues. In germline, CDR1 is SGHNT, CDR2 YYREEE (reference sequence). The V and J ends lost 4 bases and 2 bases respectively, with 12 bases between them. The CDR3 DNA sequence: TGTGCCAGCAGCAAAGACAGAGTTCAAGAGACCCAGTACTTC. It encodes CASSKDRVQETQYF.

The chain couples TRBV7-9 to TRBJ1-4; possibly TRBD1 for D (6 bases). Germline CDR1 and CDR2: SEHNR and FQNEAQ (reference sequence). Trimming removed 2 bases from V and 4 bases from J, with 8 bases in between. The CDR3 has 14 residues. The CDR3 here is CASSLPGVNEKLFF. The CDR3 DNA is TGTGCCAGCAGCTTACCAGGGGTTAATGAAAAACTGTTTTTT.

The chain employs TRBV7-2 and TRBJ1-1; tentatively, D is TRBD1 (5 bases). The CDR3 is 16 residues long. V was shortened by 5 bases and J by 7 bases, with 23 bases between the two germline ends. Germline V gives CDR1 SGHTA, CDR2 FQGNSA. The CDR3 loop is CASSPRVGEGMGEAFF. The DNA for the CDR3 is TGTGCCAGCAGCCCTAGGGTGGGGGAGGGGATGGGTGAAGCTTTCTTT.

The chain combines TRBV5-6 with TRBJ2-3, with D perhaps matching TRBD2 (6 bases). The CDR3 has 16 residues. Germline-derived CDR1 and CDR2 are SGHDT and YYEEEE. The V end was cut by 4 bases, the J end by 2 bases, with 17 bases between. CDR3 in amino acids: CASSGGSGSVTDTQYF. The DNA of the CDR3 is TGTGCCAGCAGCGGGGGGTCAGGGTCTGTCACAGATACGCAGTATTTT.

This chain links TRBV4-1 with TRBJ1-2; 7 bases are a match to TRBD1. The ends lost 0 bases at V and 5 bases at J; junction bases unmatched: 6. The germline V gene encodes CDR1 MGHRA and CDR2 YSYEKL. The CDR3 extends over 15 amino acids. The CDR3 DNA follows: TGCGCCAGCAGCCAAGATACGGGACAGACGTATGGCTACACCTTC. As protein: CASSQDTGQTYGYTF.

This chain uses TRBV11-2 with TRBJ2-2, with D possibly being TRBD1 (5 bases). Germline loops: CDR1 SGHAT, CDR2 FQNNGV. CDR3 size: 15 residues. V was pared by 2 bases and J by 4 bases, with 11 bases between. The CDR3 loop reads CASSLQGVGTGELFF. CDR3 DNA: TGTGCCAGCAGCTTACAAGGGGTTGGCACCGGGGAGCTGTTTTTT.

The J gene is TRBJ1-3, the V gene TRBV5-5; D is ambiguous. This CDR3 contains 15 residues. Deletions cut 4 bases from V and 0 bases from J, with 11 bases between. Germline CDR1 SGHKS, CDR2 YYEKEE (reference sequence). DNA of the CDR3: TGTGCCAGCAGCCAGGACGCAAGCTCTGGAAACACCATATATTTT. It yields the protein CASSQDASSGNTIYF. Variable domain in full (rest from reference TRBV5-5 and TRBJ1-3): DAGVTQSPTHLIKTRGQQVTLRCSPISGHKSVSWYQQVLGQGPQFIFQYYEKEERGRGNFPDRFSARQFPNYSSELNVNALLLGDSALYLCASSQDASSGNTIYFGEGSWLTVV.

The rearrangement joins TRBV5-1 to TRBJ2-2; perhaps TRBD2 as D (6 bases). The CDR3 loop spans 15 amino acids. Germline CDR1 SGHRS, CDR2 YFSETQ. With 6 bases removed from V and 3 bases from J, the gap between germline ends came to 15 bases. The CDR3 DNA sequence: TGCGCCAGCACCGGGCGGGGTCAGGACACCGGGGAGCTGTTTTTT. It codes for CASTGRGQDTGELFF. Based on the CDR3 plus reference TRBV5-1 and TRBJ2-2, the full variable domain is KAGVTQTPRYLIKTRGQQVTLSCSPISGHRSVSWYQQTPGQGLQFLFEYFSETQRNKGNFPGRFSGRQFSNSRSEMNVSTLELGDSALYLCASTGRGQDTGELFFGEGSRLTVL.

This clone was seen just once. V gene TRBV5-1 combines with J gene TRBJ1-5; D unresolved. V lost 2 bases, J lost 8 bases, and 14 bases lay in between. The CDR3 contains 14 residues. The germline gives CDR1 SGHRS, CDR2 YFSETQ. CDR3 nucleotide sequence: TGCGCCAGCAGCTTAGATTTTCTCTATAAGCCCCAGCATTTT. Its protein is CASSLDFLYKPQHF.

This chain uses TRBV5-1 with TRBJ1-1; D possibly corresponds to TRBD1 (6 bases). The V end was cut by 2 bases, the J end by 4 bases, with 12 bases between. The CDR3 has 14 amino acids. From germline, CDR1 is SGHRS and CDR2 YFSETQ. CDR3 sequence: CASSFQGSGTEAFF. In DNA, the CDR3 is TGCGCCAGCAGCTTTCAGGGGTCTGGCACTGAAGCTTTCTTT.

The rearrangement links TRBV6-5 to TRBJ2-5; D might be TRBD1 or TRBD2, each matching 5 bases. V was cut by 4 bases and J by 5 bases, with 17 bases left in between. CDR3 size: 15 residues. Germline CDR1 and CDR2: MNHEY and SVGAGI. CDR3 region: CASSSSTGRVETQYF. The CDR3 region has the DNA TGTGCCAGCAGTTCCTCTACGGGGCGGGTGGAGACCCAGTACTTC.